These 8 T cell receptor beta chains were sequenced from one sample in a study of shared clonotypes between healthy human individuals. Profiled with immunoSEQ multiplex PCR; TCRdb holds only in-frame clones, not every one. The sample includes about 2.2 million clones, about 93% seen only once; the top ten take about 1.7%. CD45RO-negative, CCR7-selected cells formed the naive CD8 fraction, which excluded terminally differentiated effector memory CD45RA+ cells. The specimen sequenced was naive CD8+ T cells from PBMCs. The receptors here all came from a man younger than 35 in good health. Some clones in this sample may be carry-over from other donors' samples.

This clone was recorded a few times. The chain recombines TRBV27 with TRBJ2-5; the match to TRBD2 covers 7 bases. This CDR3 has 14 residues. After removal of 10 bases from V and 4 bases from J, the junction contained 12 bases not matched to a gene. The germline V gene has CDR1 MNHEY and CDR2 SMNVEV (reference sequence). The CDR3 nucleotides are TGTGCCACCTTGGCGAGGACTAGTCCAGAGACCCAGTACTTC. The encoded protein is CATLARTSPETQYF.

The chain has TRBV6-5 and TRBJ1-2; D not resolved. The CDR3 totals 13 residues. Trimming removed 0 bases at V and 6 bases at J, with 8 bases between. CDR1 MNHEY and CDR2 SVGAGI come from the germline V gene. This CDR3 is CASSYSSRDGYTF. The CDR3, as DNA: TGTGCCAGCAGTTACTCGAGCCGGGATGGCTACACCTTC.

The V gene is TRBV5-4, the J gene TRBJ1-2; tentative D call: TRBD1 (6 bases). From germline, CDR1 is SGHNT and CDR2 YYREEE (reference sequence). V lost 4 bases, J lost 4 bases, and 20 bases lay in between. The length of the CDR3 is 16 residues. CDR3 sequence: CASSLNPGTTTYGYTF. The CDR3 DNA sequence: TGTGCCAGCAGCCTTAATCCCGGGACAACAACCTATGGCTACACCTTC.

The chain couples TRBV4-3 to TRBJ2-1; tentatively, D is TRBD2 (6 bases). V was pared by 2 bases and J by 0 bases, with 14 bases between. The CDR3 consists of 17 residues. The germline CDR1 and CDR2 sequences are LGHNA and YSLEER. The CDR3 sequence: CASSQSGLPSSYNEQFF. CDR3 coding DNA: TGCGCCAGCAGCCAATCGGGACTCCCCAGCTCCTACAATGAGCAGTTCTTC.

The chain combines TRBV7-3 with TRBJ2-5; 11 bases line up with TRBD1. Germline V gene data show CDR1 as SGHTA and CDR2 as FQGTGA. The V gene end was trimmed by 6 bases and the J gene end by 5 bases; junction bases not matched to a gene: 8. CDR3 length: 15 residues. CDR3 loop: CASRSGQGASETQYF. As DNA, the CDR3 is TGTGCCAGCAGGTCCGGACAGGGGGCCTCGGAGACCCAGTACTTC.

This chain connects TRBV9 to TRBJ1-1, with D hard to call. The germline V and J ends were trimmed by 0 bases and 1 base, with 16 bases remaining between them. This CDR3 region has 17 residues. The germline CDR1 and CDR2 sequences are SGDLS and YYNGEE. As DNA, the CDR3 is TGTGCCAGCAGCGTAGATGGCCGTGCGCAGGCGAACACTGAAGCTTTCTTT. Amino acids: CASSVDGRAQANTEAFF.

This clone was recorded once. This chain connects TRBV5-5 to TRBJ2-2; D is undetermined. The CDR3 loop spans 15 amino acids. CDR1 is SGHKS, CDR2 YYEKEE, per germline (reference sequence). V shed 1 base and J shed 6 bases, with 13 bases lying between them. CDR3 region: CASSLFQQLAGELFF. For the CDR3, the DNA is TGTGCCAGCAGCTTGTTCCAGCAATTGGCCGGGGAGCTGTTTTTT.

A single count supports this clone. V usage is TRBV28 and J usage is TRBJ2-1; 7 nucleotides line up with TRBD2. The CDR3 length is 14 residues. V shed 5 bases and J 4 bases; nucleotides not matched to a gene: 5. Germline lookup yields CDR1 MDHEN and CDR2 SYDVKM. The CDR3 spells CASSIPGLYNEQFF. The CDR3 bases are TGTGCCAGCAGTATACCGGGACTATACAATGAGCAGTTCTTC.